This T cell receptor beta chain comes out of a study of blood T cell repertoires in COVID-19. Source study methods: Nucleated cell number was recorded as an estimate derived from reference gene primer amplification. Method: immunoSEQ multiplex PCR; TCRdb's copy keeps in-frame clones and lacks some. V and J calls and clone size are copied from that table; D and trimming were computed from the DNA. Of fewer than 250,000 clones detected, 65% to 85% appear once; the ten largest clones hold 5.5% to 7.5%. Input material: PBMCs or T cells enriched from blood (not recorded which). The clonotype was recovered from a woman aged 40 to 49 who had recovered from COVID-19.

For the CDR3, the DNA is TGCGCCAGCAGCTTGGAGGCAGGCCCTGATGAAAAACTGTTTTTT. This translates into CASSLEAGPDEKLFF. V and J are TRBV5-1 and TRBJ1-4; no definite D call. Germline V CDR1 and CDR2: SGHRS, YFSETQ. The CDR3 covers 15 residues. Trimming cost V 0 bases and J 6 bases, with 12 bases left between them.